What follows are 24 T cell receptor beta chains derived from one specimen sequenced in a study of OX40 agonist ivuxolimab in advanced cancers. Libraries were prepared by immunoSEQ multiplex PCR; TCRdb keeps only in-frame clonotypes and omits some of them. Counted here are about 83,000 clones, about four fifths occurring once; the ten biggest clones make up about 7%. The sample was CD4+ or CD8+ T cells sorted from blood, taken in a trial of the OX40 agonist ivuxolimab. The receptors stem from an adult with an advanced solid tumor such as melanoma, head and neck, liver or kidney cancer.

The chain combines TRBV5-1 with TRBJ1-1; TRBD1 aligns across 7 bases. V lost 4 bases and J lost 2; bases outside the gene matches: 8. The germline gives CDR1 SGHRS, CDR2 YFSETQ. The CDR3 loop spans 15 amino acids. This CDR3 is CASSRGLTGNTEAFF. CDR3 DNA sequence: TGCGCCAGCAGCAGGGGGCTAACCGGCAACACTGAAGCTTTCTTT.

This clone was seen more than once but under ten times. The chain links TRBV4-1 to TRBJ1-4, with D possibly being TRBD1 (6 bases). V shed 4 bases and J shed 1 base, with 16 bases lying between them. This CDR3 has 17 amino acids. Per the germline V gene, CDR1 is MGHRA and CDR2 is YSYEKL. Here the CDR3 DNA reads TGCGCCAGCAGCCTACGGCAGGGGCGCGGAACTAATGAAAAACTGTTTTTT. Its translation is CASSLRQGRGTNEKLFF.

The CDR3 DNA reads as TGTGCCAGCCGGCGGGAAGCCTCCTACAATGAGCAGTTCTTC. Translation: CASRREASYNEQFF. The chain has TRBV6-1 and TRBJ2-1, with a tentative D call TRBD2 (6 bases). Germline V gene sequence: CDR1 MNHNS, CDR2 SASEGT. The CDR3 spans 14 residues. V was shortened by 8 bases and J by 0 bases, with 11 bases between the two germline ends.

J is TRBJ2-5 and V is TRBV5-1, with TRBD1 identical over 7 bases. The J call is doubtful: the DNA matches TRBJ2-7 better. The germline gives CDR1 SGHRS, CDR2 YFSETQ. The CDR3 has 14 residues. CDR3 in DNA: TGCGCCAGCAGTACCCGGGACAGCTCCTACGAGCAGTACTTC. This sequence encodes CASSTRDSSYEQYF.

The chain couples TRBV15 to TRBJ2-7; 10 bases agree with TRBD2. J lost 3 bases, V lost 2 bases, and 10 bases had no gene match. In germline, CDR1 is LNHNV, CDR2 YYDKDF (reference sequence). The CDR3 is 17 residues long. The CDR3 reads CATSRNMGLAGVYEQYF. The CDR3 DNA sequence: TGTGCCACCAGCAGAAACATGGGGCTAGCGGGGGTCTACGAGCAGTACTTC. Looking up the rest from reference TRBV15 and TRBJ2-7 gives the full variable domain: DAMVIQNPRYQVTQFGKPVTLSCSQTLNHNVMYWYQQKSSQAPKLLFHYYDKDFNNEADTPDNFQSRRPNTSFCFLDIRSPGLGDTAMYLCATSRNMGLAGVYEQYFGPGTRLTVT.

V is TRBV7-2 and J is TRBJ1-4; no firm D call. Germline values: CDR1 SGHTA, CDR2 FQGNSA. The V and J ends lost 7 bases and 10 bases respectively, with 13 bases between them. This CDR3 is built from 12 residues. CDR3 sequence reads: CASKNPMGKLFF. The DNA for the CDR3 is TGTGCCAGCAAAAACCCGATGGGAAAACTGTTTTTT. The full variable domain, completed using reference TRBV7-2 and TRBJ1-4, is GAGVSQSPSNKVTEKGKDVELRCDPISGHTALYWYRQSLGQGLEFLIYFQGNSAPDKSGLPSDRFSAERTGGSVSTLTIQRTQQEDSAVYLCASKNPMGKLFFGSGTQLSVL.

The chain carries TRBV2 and TRBJ1-2; D may be TRBD1 (5 bases). The CDR3 has 13 residues. V lost 4 bases, J lost 4 bases, and 10 bases lay in between. Germline CDR1 and CDR2: SNHLY and FYNNEI. The CDR3 is CASSAGGVYGYTF. Written as DNA, the CDR3 is TGTGCCAGCAGTGCCGGGGGGGTCTATGGCTACACCTTC.

The chain carries TRBV7-8 and TRBJ2-5; 11 nucleotides line up with TRBD2. Germline values: CDR1 SGHVS, CDR2 FQNEAQ. The V segment lost 1 base and the J segment 1 base; nucleotides outside the gene matches: 11. The CDR3 runs to 19 residues. The CDR3 sequence: CASSLVRLAGGGPQETQYF. In DNA form, the CDR3 reads TGTGCCAGCAGCTTAGTAAGGCTAGCGGGAGGCGGCCCCCAAGAGACCCAGTACTTC.

The chain has TRBV7-9 and TRBJ1-5; no clear D gene. This CDR3 has 12 residues. Per germline, CDR1 SEHNR and CDR2 FQNEAQ (reference sequence). Trimming took 4 bases from V and 6 from J, leaving 7 bases between them. The CDR3 loop is CASSSRVQPQHF. CDR3 coding DNA: TGTGCCAGCAGCTCCCGGGTTCAGCCCCAGCATTTT.

J is TRBJ2-2 and V is TRBV28, with a tentative D call TRBD2 (6 bases). Germline V gene data show CDR1 as MDHEN and CDR2 as SYDVKM. This CDR3 comprises 16 residues. The V end was cut by 5 bases, the J end by 4 bases, with 17 bases between. The CDR3 spells CASSTQGRRITGELFF. Written as DNA, the CDR3 is TGTGCCAGCAGTACACAAGGGAGGCGAATCACCGGGGAGCTGTTTTTT.

The chain couples TRBV6-5 to TRBJ2-7; a weak D match, TRBD2 (5 bases). The V and J ends lost 8 bases and 6 bases respectively, with 17 bases between them. The CDR3 spans 13 residues. The germline V gene has CDR1 MNHEY and CDR2 SVGAGI. The CDR3 region is CASHYGVPSEQYF. In DNA, the CDR3 is TGTGCCAGCCATTACGGGGTCCCCTCCGAGCAGTACTTC.

V and J are TRBV9 and TRBJ2-7, with 7 nucleotides matching TRBD2. Germline lookup yields CDR1 SGDLS and CDR2 YYNGEE. The CDR3 length is 17 residues. V was pared by 0 bases and J by 6 bases, with 15 bases of the junction left unmatched. CDR3 amino acids: CASSVVANWGGGGEQYF. The CDR3 coding sequence is TGTGCCAGCAGCGTAGTGGCGAACTGGGGGGGAGGAGGCGAGCAGTACTTC.

This chain uses TRBV19 with TRBJ1-4, with D hard to call. This CDR3 spans 12 amino acids. Trimming stripped 3 bases from V and 8 bases from J, with 7 bases between. The germline gives CDR1 LNHDA, CDR2 SQIVND (reference sequence). CDR3 region: CASSIDGEKLFF. The DNA of the CDR3 is TGTGCCAGTAGTATTGACGGGGAAAAACTGTTTTTT. The whole variable domain, filled in from reference TRBV19 and TRBJ1-4, reads DGGITQSPKYLFRKEGQNVTLSCEQNLNHDAMYWYRQDPGQGLRLIYYSQIVNDFQKGDIAEGYSVSREKKESFPLTVTSAQKNPTAFYLCASSIDGEKLFFGSGTQLSVL.

The V and J genes are TRBV30 and TRBJ1-1; D is possibly TRBD1 (5 bases). Germline CDR1 GTSNPN, CDR2 SVGIG (reference sequence). CDR3 size: 14 residues. V gave up 0 bases and J gave up 7 bases, with 15 bases separating them. As DNA, the CDR3 is TGTGCCTGGAGTGTAAGGGGATGGGCAGGTGAAGCTTTCTTT. Residues: CAWSVRGWAGEAFF.

This chain joins TRBV4-3 and TRBJ1-1; D is unclear. The V gene lost 2 bases and the J gene lost 7 bases, with 5 bases spanning the gap. The length of the CDR3 is 11 residues. Per the germline V gene, CDR1 is LGHNA and CDR2 is YSLEER. In nucleotides, the CDR3 is TGCGCCAGCAGCCAACTGGGTGAAGCTTTCTTT. This encodes CASSQLGEAFF.

The chain combines TRBV30 with TRBJ1-5; 7 nucleotides agree with TRBD1. Looked up from germline, CDR1 is GTSNPN and CDR2 is SVGIG (reference sequence). V dropped 3 bases and J dropped 2; count of bases not matched to a gene: 4. The CDR3 is 14 amino acids. CDR3 nucleotides: TGTGCCTGGAGCCGGCAGGGGGGCAATCAGCCCCAGCATTTT. This translates into CAWSRQGGNQPQHF.

This chain connects TRBV7-3 to TRBJ2-1; TRBD2 aligns across 12 bases. This CDR3 has 18 residues. The trim removed 5 bases at V and 9 bases at J, leaving 17 bases unmatched. Germline V lookup: CDR1 SGHTA, CDR2 FQGTGA. The CDR3 is CASSLGRLGLAGGGEQFF. As DNA, the CDR3 is TGTGCCAGCAGCCTCGGTCGGCTGGGGCTAGCGGGAGGGGGTGAGCAGTTCTTC. The full variable domain, with the rest looked up from reference TRBV7-3 and TRBJ2-1, is GAGVSQTPSNKVTEKGKYVELRCDPISGHTALYWYRQSLGQGPEFLIYFQGTGAADDSGLPNDRFFAVRPEGSVSTLKIQRTERGDSAVYLCASSLGRLGLAGGGEQFFGPGTRLTVL.

The gene calls are TRBV11-2 and TRBJ1-3; TRBD1 is a possible D gene (5 bases). V lost 1 base and J 4 bases, leaving 8 bases between the germline ends. Germline CDR1 reads SGHAT; CDR2 reads FQNNGV. The CDR3 is made up of 14 amino acids. The DNA for the CDR3 is TGTGCCAGCAGCTTAGCCCGGGGGGGAAACACCATATATTTT. The encoded protein is CASSLARGGNTIYF.

In this sample, this clone turned up once. The V gene is TRBV15, the J gene TRBJ2-7; 12 nucleotides agree with TRBD2. Germline V gene data show CDR1 as LNHNV and CDR2 as YYDKDF (reference sequence). V was pared by 1 base and J by 7 bases, with 8 bases of the junction left unmatched. This CDR3 has 16 residues. The CDR3 sequence is CATSRAVLAGGSEQYF. As DNA, the CDR3 is TGTGCCACCAGCAGAGCCGTACTAGCGGGAGGAAGTGAGCAGTACTTC.

V usage is TRBV11-2 and J usage is TRBJ1-2; D possibly corresponds to TRBD1 (5 bases). Germline V gene lookup returns CDR1 SGHAT and CDR2 FQNNGV. V gave up 6 bases and J gave up 4 bases, with 18 bases separating them. This CDR3 comprises 15 residues. Here the CDR3 DNA reads TGTGCCAGCAGTCCCCAGGCCCACAGGAGCTATGGCTACACCTTC. This gives the protein CASSPQAHRSYGYTF.

V gene TRBV27 combines with J gene TRBJ2-3; D assignment may be TRBD1 or TRBD2 (5 bases each). CDR3 size: 16 residues. Germline assignment: CDR1 MNHEY and CDR2 SMNVEV (reference sequence). V lost 3 bases, J lost 1 base, and 14 bases lay in between. The CDR3 DNA reads TGTGCCAGCAGTTTGTCCCCCGGGACGGGCACAGATACGCAGTATTTT. Translation: CASSLSPGTGTDTQYF.

The chain combines TRBV14 with TRBJ2-7; D not resolved. The CDR3 covers 16 residues. Germline V lookup: CDR1 SGHDN, CDR2 FVKESK. V lost 5 bases and J lost 4, with 21 bases in between. The CDR3 here is CASSARASFPGYEQYF. The CDR3 coding sequence is TGTGCCAGCAGCGCACGGGCCTCATTTCCTGGGTACGAGCAGTACTTC.

CDR3 DNA sequence: TGTGCCAGCAGCTTAGGTCCGGCAGGGACTAGCGGGAGGGAGGGGCAAGAGACCCAGTACTTC. Protein: CASSLGPAGTSGREGQETQYF. This sequence joins TRBV7-8 and TRBJ2-5; 16 bases line up with TRBD2. Germline values: CDR1 SGHVS, CDR2 FQNEAQ. The CDR3 totals 21 residues. V lost 1 base to trimming and J lost 2 bases; unmatched junction nucleotides: 13.

The sample holds one count of this clone. The chain has TRBV29-1 and TRBJ2-7; TRBD1 is a possible D gene (5 bases). The germline V gene encodes CDR1 SQVTM and CDR2 ANQGSEA. V was clipped by 1 base and J by 5 bases, with 9 bases between them. The CDR3 contains 12 residues. The CDR3 reads CSVEVQGHEQYF. The CDR3, as DNA: TGCAGCGTTGAAGTTCAGGGCCACGAGCAGTACTTC.